The 13 T cell receptor beta chains given below trace back to one sample, sequenced in a study of technical replicates of blood from a handful of donors. This table comes from immunoSEQ multiplex PCR, and its TCRdb copy is limited to in-frame clones, with some not included. Of around 92,000 clones in the sample, more than 90% were seen once. Material: T cells isolated from PBMCs. These receptors were obtained from a human donor in good health.

This clone appeared once. The chain uses TRBV10-3 and TRBJ2-7; a weak D match, TRBD1 (5 bases). The length of the CDR3 is 14 residues. Germline-derived CDR1 and CDR2 are ENHRY and SYGVKD. V was pared by 5 bases and J by 2 bases, with 13 bases between. The CDR3 protein is CAISRLQTAYEQYF. The CDR3 region has the DNA TGTGCCATCAGTCGCCTGCAGACAGCCTACGAGCAGTACTTC.

This sequence joins TRBV7-8 and TRBJ2-7, with TRBD2 matching 15 bases. Germline V gene sequence: CDR1 SGHVS, CDR2 FQNEAQ. V was pared by 7 bases and J by 0 bases, with 7 bases of the junction left unmatched. This CDR3 contains 17 residues. The CDR3 sequence: CASNGLAGGSRSYEQYF. Written as DNA, the CDR3 is TGTGCCAGCAACGGACTAGCGGGGGGGTCCCGCTCCTACGAGCAGTACTTC.

This sequence joins TRBV7-2 and TRBJ2-5; 10 bases match TRBD2. Germline V lookup: CDR1 SGHTA, CDR2 FQGNSA. The CDR3 is 16 residues long. V lost 1 base, J lost 5 bases, and 7 bases stayed unmatched. CDR3 region: CASSLGERGGRETQYF. The CDR3 DNA sequence: TGTGCCAGCAGCTTAGGGGAGCGGGGGGGACGGGAGACCCAGTACTTC.

The chain uses TRBV5-1 and TRBJ2-5; maybe TRBD1 (6 bases). V lost 0 bases, J lost 3 bases, and 9 bases lay in between. There are 14 residues in the CDR3. Germline lookup yields CDR1 SGHRS and CDR2 YFSETQ. CDR3 amino acids: CASSLAWTEETQYF. In DNA form, the CDR3 reads TGCGCCAGCAGCTTGGCCTGGACAGAAGAGACCCAGTACTTC.

The V and J genes are TRBV30 and TRBJ1-1; 7 bases are shared with TRBD1. V lost 4 bases to trimming and J lost 0 bases; unmatched junction nucleotides: 5. Germline V gene data show CDR1 as GTSNPN and CDR2 as SVGIG (reference sequence). The CDR3 sequence is 14 residues long. Here the CDR3 DNA reads TGTGCCTGGAAACAGGGGTTCTTGAACACTGAAGCTTTCTTT. It specifies CAWKQGFLNTEAFF.

This chain joins TRBV21-1 and TRBJ1-5; TRBD1, as called in the table, went unchecked against the DNA. TRBV21-1 is shown as a pseudogene. The CDR3 covers 18 residues. CDR3 in amino acids: CASSKIRDRAYSNQPQHF. The CDR3 nucleotides are TGTGCCAGCAGCAAAATCCGGGACAGGGCGTATAGCAATCAGCCCCAGCATTTT.

V and J are TRBV27 and TRBJ2-5; 9 bases map to TRBD2. V was clipped by 5 bases and J by 4 bases; unmatched bases: 8. Germline assignment: CDR1 MNHEY and CDR2 SMNVEV (reference sequence). This CDR3 is 15 amino acids long. CDR3 bases: TGTGCCAGCAGTAGGGTGCGGGAGGGTGTAGAGACCCAGTACTTC. Translating gives CASSRVREGVETQYF.

The V and J genes are TRBV7-9 and TRBJ1-4; 10 nucleotides agree with TRBD1. The germline V gene encodes CDR1 SEHNR and CDR2 FQNEAQ (reference sequence). The CDR3 has 15 residues. Trimming cost V 1 base and J 8 bases; bases outside gene matches: 4. CDR3 sequence (DNA): TGTGCCAGCAGCTTAGGACAGGGGGCACAGGAAAAACTGTTTTTT. This sequence encodes CASSLGQGAQEKLFF.

The chain joins TRBV25-1 to TRBJ2-6, with a weak D call TRBD2 (5 bases). Trimming stripped 4 bases from V and 4 bases from J, with 8 bases between. CDR1 is MGHDK, CDR2 SYGVNS, per germline. CDR3 length: 14 residues. The CDR3 DNA follows: TGTGCCAGCAGTGTCGGGGTCGGGGCCAACGTCCTGACTTTC. As protein: CASSVGVGANVLTF.

This clone was picked up one time. This chain uses TRBV28 with TRBJ1-2, with D possibly being TRBD1 (5 bases). The V end lost 9 bases, the J end lost 0 bases, and 8 bases lay between the germline ends. Germline V CDR1 and CDR2: MDHEN, SYDVKM. This CDR3 region has 12 residues. CDR3 sequence (DNA): TGTGCCAGTTCAGGGCCTAACTATGGCTACACCTTC. Residues: CASSGPNYGYTF.

The CDR3 nucleotides are TGCGCCAGCAGCACAGGGACAGATCCAGGCACAGATACGCAGTATTTT. Residues: CASSTGTDPGTDTQYF. The chain combines TRBV5-1 with TRBJ2-3; 7 bases match TRBD1. V lost 4 bases to trimming and J lost 1 base; unmatched junction nucleotides: 9. This CDR3 contains 16 residues. Germline-derived CDR1 and CDR2 are SGHRS and YFSETQ. Based on the CDR3 plus reference TRBV5-1 and TRBJ2-3, the full variable domain is KAGVTQTPRYLIKTRGQQVTLSCSPISGHRSVSWYQQTPGQGLQFLFEYFSETQRNKGNFPGRFSGRQFSNSRSEMNVSTLELGDSALYLCASSTGTDPGTDTQYFGPGTRLTVL.

The CDR3 DNA follows: TGTGCCAGCAGCCTCGGACAGAACACCGGGGAGCTGTTTTTT. It yields the protein CASSLGQNTGELFF. The chain employs TRBV13 and TRBJ2-2; perhaps TRBD1 as D (5 bases). Germline assignment: CDR1 PRHDT and CDR2 FYEKMQ (reference sequence). V was trimmed by 5 bases and J by 1 base, leaving 8 bases between them. This CDR3 comprises 14 residues. Full variable domain (missing parts from reference TRBV13 and TRBJ2-2): AAGVIQSPRHLIKEKRETATLKCYPIPRHDTVYWYQQGPGQDPQFLISFYEKMQSDKGSIPDRFSAQQFSDYHSELNMSSLELGDSALYFCASSLGQNTGELFFGEGSRLTVL.

The CDR3 nucleotides are TGTGCCAGCAGCTTAGGACACTCTGGAAACACCATATATTTT. The encoded protein is CASSLGHSGNTIYF. The chain uses TRBV7-9 and TRBJ1-3; D unclear. The CDR3 contains 14 residues. Trimming removed 1 base at V and 0 bases at J, with 4 bases between. Per germline, CDR1 SEHNR and CDR2 FQNEAQ (reference sequence).